This TCR beta chain was observed in a study of PD-L1 blockade in urothelial cancer. Study-level background: T cell content in blood samples showed a median of about 140,000.

Clones were read by immunoSEQ multiplex PCR, and TCRdb kept only the in-frame ones, dropping some. The table lists approximately 70,000 clones, around 84% of them singletons. The time point is: pretreatment peripheral blood. The diagnosis in patients was locally advanced or metastatic urothelial carcinoma. Per germline, CDR1 MNHNS and CDR2 SASEGT. Trimming pared 10 bases from V and 4 bases from J, leaving 17 bases between. There are 13 residues in the CDR3. V gene TRBV6-1 combines with J gene TRBJ2-7; D is possibly TRBD2 (5 bases). The origin of this receptor is a woman aged 65 to 85 with urothelial cancer. The material was PBMCs, obtained around atezolizumab (anti-PD-L1) treatment. CDR3 region: CATDVRGEYEQYF. Here the CDR3 DNA reads TGTGCCACGGATGTCCGGGGAGAATACGAGCAGTACTTC.